These 24 T cell receptor beta chains came from one sample sequenced in a study of cytomegalovirus exposure and HLA in healthy donors. 60 Vbeta and 13 Jbeta primers were used in PCR. Assay: immunoSEQ multiplex PCR; the TCRdb copy retains only in-frame clones and omits some. The sample has some 150,000 clones; about four fifths are singletons. What was sequenced was PBMCs. These receptors came from a woman younger than 35 in good health and CMV-seropositive.

About this clone itself: A junction boundary mismatches the germline segment, possibly from a read error. This CDR3 is CASSLAIRQGGTQYF. The CDR3 DNA is TGTGCCAGCAGTTTAGCCATCCGACAGGGAGGAACGCAGTATTTT. The chain uses TRBV7-2 and TRBJ2-3, with a weak D call TRBD1 (7 bases). CDR3 length: 15 residues. CDR1 and CDR2 from the germline V gene are SGHTA and FQGNSA.

This clone was seen a handful of times. The V and J genes are TRBV4-1 and TRBJ2-3; D perhaps matches TRBD2 (5 bases). This CDR3 has 15 residues. Germline CDR1 reads MGHRA; CDR2 reads YSYEKL. V dropped 1 base and J dropped 3 bases, with 11 bases sitting between them. This CDR3 reads CASSQGGGRTDTQYF. The CDR3 region has the DNA TGCGCCAGCAGCCAAGGAGGAGGTAGGACAGATACGCAGTATTTT.

This clone was counted a few times. This sequence joins TRBV4-1 and TRBJ2-5, with a weak D call TRBD2 (5 bases). The end of the DNA aligns better with TRBJ2-7, so the J call may be wrong. CDR3 length: 15 amino acids. The V gene's germline CDR1 is MGHRA and CDR2 YSYEKL. The CDR3 loop is CASSQDGEYPREQYF. The CDR3 DNA follows: TGCGCCAGCAGCCAAGACGGGGAATACCCTCGCGAGCAGTACTTC.

Turning to this clone: This CDR3 is also generated by other DNA sequences in the sample. This chain links TRBV18 with TRBJ2-7; 9 bases agree with TRBD1. CDR3 length equals 14 residues. Germline CDR1 and CDR2: KGHSH and LQKENI. Losses at the gene ends were 3 bases for V and 3 bases for J; bases not matched to a gene: 3. The CDR3 reads CASSPGQGYYEQYF. CDR3 DNA: TGTGCCAGCTCACCGGGACAGGGCTACTACGAGCAGTACTTC.

This clone has just one count. The chain uses TRBV25-1 and TRBJ1-5; 7 bases map to TRBD1. CDR3 length equals 17 residues. CDR1 MGHDK and CDR2 SYGVNS come from the germline V gene. The J segment lost 0 bases and the V segment lost 3 bases, leaving 8 bases of the junction unmatched. The CDR3 is CASSDEQGPYSNQPQHF. The DNA for the CDR3 is TGTGCCAGCAGTGATGAACAGGGGCCTTATAGCAATCAGCCCCAGCATTTT. The full variable domain, rest sourced from reference TRBV25-1 and TRBJ1-5, is EADIYQTPRYLVIGTGKKITLECSQTMGHDKMYWYQQDPGMELHLIHYSYGVNSTEKGDLSSESTVSRIRTEHFPLTLESARPSHTSQYLCASSDEQGPYSNQPQHFGDGTRLSIL.

The V and J genes are TRBV29-1 and TRBJ2-2; D may be TRBD1 (6 bases). Looked up from germline, CDR1 is SQVTM and CDR2 is ANQGSEA. Trimming shortened V by 7 bases and J by 4 bases, and 13 bases separated the two germline ends. The CDR3 loop spans 13 amino acids. The CDR3 sequence: CSGGQPLTGELFF. As DNA, the CDR3 is TGCAGCGGTGGACAGCCCCTCACCGGGGAGCTGTTTTTT.

For the CDR3, the DNA is TGTGCCAGTAGTACGCACAGGGGCGGCGAAAAACTGTTTTTT. Translating gives CASSTHRGGEKLFF. The chain combines TRBV19 with TRBJ1-4; 7 bases fit TRBD1. From germline, CDR1 is LNHDA and CDR2 SQIVND (reference sequence). This CDR3 has 14 residues. V was clipped by 4 bases and J by 8 bases; unmatched bases: 7.

V usage is TRBV5-4 and J usage is TRBJ1-2; D perhaps matches TRBD1 (5 bases). The germline CDR1 and CDR2 sequences are SGHNT and YYREEE (reference sequence). Deletions cut 2 bases from V and 2 bases from J, with 13 bases between. The length of the CDR3 is 15 residues. In nucleotides, the CDR3 is TGTGCCAGCAGCTTCGCGGGGGGGGTCAACTATGGCTACACCTTC. It translates to CASSFAGGVNYGYTF.

This sequence joins TRBV19 and TRBJ2-5, with a weak D call TRBD1 (5 bases). The germline gives CDR1 LNHDA, CDR2 SQIVND (reference sequence). The CDR3 is 13 residues long. Trimming removed 6 bases from V and 1 base from J, with 9 bases in between. CDR3 in amino acids: CASRGAGQETQYF. For the CDR3, the DNA is TGTGCCAGTAGAGGGGCAGGCCAAGAGACCCAGTACTTC.

The chain couples TRBV19 to TRBJ1-1; D is unclear. The CDR3 runs to 16 residues. Germline V gene lookup returns CDR1 LNHDA and CDR2 SQIVND (reference sequence). The V end was cut by 3 bases, the J end by 4 bases, with 18 bases between. CDR3 amino acids: CASSMAGGDLGTEAFF. The DNA for the CDR3 is TGTGCCAGTAGTATGGCGGGCGGGGATTTAGGCACTGAAGCTTTCTTT.

This chain's CDR3 is CASRTGARPEAFF. CDR3 DNA: TGCGCCAGCAGGACAGGGGCTCGGCCTGAAGCTTTCTTT. The chain uses TRBV5-1 and TRBJ1-1; 8 bases align to TRBD1. V dropped 5 bases and J dropped 6; count of bases not matched to a gene: 6. The V gene's germline CDR1 is SGHRS and CDR2 YFSETQ. This CDR3 comprises 13 residues.

Written as DNA, the CDR3 is TGTGCCAGCAGCTCACAGGGAGAGGGTGAAAAACTGTTTTTT. Its translation is CASSSQGEGEKLFF. The chain uses TRBV11-2 and TRBJ1-4; maybe TRBD1 (6 bases). CDR1 is SGHAT and CDR2 is FQNNGV in the germline V gene. This CDR3 has 14 amino acids. V dropped 4 bases and J dropped 7 bases, with 13 bases sitting between them.

The chain employs TRBV2 and TRBJ2-1; unclear D gene. Germline V gene sequence: CDR1 SNHLY, CDR2 FYNNEI. The CDR3 contains 12 residues. V lost 2 bases, J lost 12 bases, and 11 bases lay in between. In nucleotides, the CDR3 is TGTGCCAGCAGTGAAACAGCCCGTCGGCAGTTCTTC. This encodes CASSETARRQFF.

Of note for this clone: This is likely an artifact of a read error, given a far larger clone one base away. Other nucleotide sequences in the sample specify the same CDR3. This chain links TRBV4-1 with TRBJ2-6; the D is unclear. The CDR3 is 14 residues long. CDR1 MGHRA and CDR2 YSYEKL come from the germline V gene. V lost 4 bases and J 4 bases, leaving 8 bases between the germline ends. In nucleotides, the CDR3 is TGCGCCAGCAGCCCGTTTATAGGGGCCAACGTCCTGACTTTC. This gives the protein CASSPFIGANVLTF.

The chain uses TRBV6-5 and TRBJ2-1; D not certain. Trimming cost V 1 base and J 7 bases, with 5 bases left between them. The CDR3 loop spans 12 amino acids. CDR1 and CDR2 (germline): MNHEY, SVGAGI. CDR3 residues: CASSYYGNEQFF. In DNA, the CDR3 is TGTGCCAGCAGTTACTACGGGAATGAGCAGTTCTTC.

The chain is built from TRBV7-2 and TRBJ2-3; 7 nucleotides match TRBD2. Unmatched junction bases numbered 17, after V lost 5 bases and J lost 0 bases. Germline CDR1 is SGHTA and CDR2 is FQGNSA. The CDR3 consists of 19 residues. CDR3 nucleotides: TGTGCCAGCAGCGCAATTGGGCTAGCGGACGTATGGAGCACAGATACGCAGTATTTT. Protein sequence: CASSAIGLADVWSTDTQYF. The full variable domain, with the rest looked up from reference TRBV7-2 and TRBJ2-3, is GAGVSQSPSNKVTEKGKDVELRCDPISGHTALYWYRQSLGQGLEFLIYFQGNSAPDKSGLPSDRFSAERTGGSVSTLTIQRTQQEDSAVYLCASSAIGLADVWSTDTQYFGPGTRLTVL.

The chain joins TRBV25-1 to TRBJ2-1, with a weak D call TRBD2 (5 bases). The CDR3 is 15 amino acids. Trimming stripped 5 bases from V and 2 bases from J, with 13 bases between. Germline V CDR1 and CDR2: MGHDK, SYGVNS. Written as DNA, the CDR3 is TGTGCCAGCAGTAACCCGTGGGAGACCTACAATGAGCAGTTCTTC. Amino acids: CASSNPWETYNEQFF.

A single count supports this clone. The CDR3 region is CASSLKGGLGTEAFF. CDR3 DNA: TGTGCCAGCAGCTTAAAAGGGGGCTTGGGGACTGAAGCTTTCTTT. The chain couples TRBV5-4 to TRBJ1-1; 7 bases match TRBD1. This CDR3 comprises 15 residues. Per the germline V gene, CDR1 is SGHNT and CDR2 is YYREEE (reference sequence). With 2 bases clipped from V and 5 bases from J, the junction kept 9 bases outside the gene matches.

The CDR3 reads CASSRPPGLAGVRTDTQYF. The CDR3 nucleotides read TGTGCCAGCAGCCGGCCACCGGGACTAGCGGGGGTACGCACAGATACGCAGTATTTT. The chain couples TRBV28 to TRBJ2-3, with TRBD2 matching over 14 bases. The J segment lost 1 base and the V segment lost 6 bases, leaving 12 bases of the junction unmatched. The CDR3 covers 19 residues. The germline V gene encodes CDR1 MDHEN and CDR2 SYDVKM.

The CDR3 loop is CASSLVSSREETQYF. The CDR3 DNA reads TGTGCCAGCAGCTTAGTTTCTTCGAGGGAGGAGACCCAGTACTTC. The rearrangement uses TRBV7-2 and TRBJ2-5, with TRBD2 as a possible D gene (5 bases). The CDR3 contains 15 residues. V dropped 1 base and J dropped 5 bases, with 14 bases sitting between them. The germline V gene encodes CDR1 SGHTA and CDR2 FQGNSA.

The chain has TRBV2 and TRBJ1-2; TRBD1 is a possible D gene (6 bases). V was clipped by 6 bases and J by 8 bases, with 13 bases between them. This CDR3 contains 12 residues. The germline V gene has CDR1 SNHLY and CDR2 FYNNEI. The chain's CDR3 is CASRYTGLGYTF. The CDR3 DNA sequence: TGTGCCAGCAGGTATACAGGGCTCGGCTACACCTTC.

The chain carries TRBV12-2 and TRBJ2-3; the table gives TRBD2 as D, unverified against the DNA. TRBV12-2 corresponds to a pseudogene. There are 17 residues in the CDR3. The CDR3 bases are TGTGCAGGCGAAGGGTTAGGAGCGGTGACTAGCACAGATACGCAGTATTTT. Translated: CAGEGLGAVTSTDTQYF.

The chain joins TRBV19 to TRBJ2-6; possibly TRBD2 for D (6 bases). Germline CDR1 and CDR2: LNHDA and SQIVND (reference sequence). This CDR3 region has 18 residues. Trimming stripped 0 bases from V and 0 bases from J, with 12 bases between. The CDR3 DNA reads as TGTGCCAGTAGTATAGATCGGGGAGGCGCCTCTGGGGCCAACGTCCTGACTTTC. Amino acid sequence: CASSIDRGGASGANVLTF.

The rearrangement joins TRBV5-1 to TRBJ1-6; 9 nucleotides agree with TRBD1. With 2 bases clipped from V and 9 bases from J, the junction kept 6 bases outside the gene matches. This CDR3 is 15 amino acids long. Germline values: CDR1 SGHRS, CDR2 YFSETQ. In DNA, the CDR3 is TGCGCCAGCAGCTTACAGGGGGCGGAGAGTTCACCCCTCCACTTT. Residues: CASSLQGAESSPLHF.